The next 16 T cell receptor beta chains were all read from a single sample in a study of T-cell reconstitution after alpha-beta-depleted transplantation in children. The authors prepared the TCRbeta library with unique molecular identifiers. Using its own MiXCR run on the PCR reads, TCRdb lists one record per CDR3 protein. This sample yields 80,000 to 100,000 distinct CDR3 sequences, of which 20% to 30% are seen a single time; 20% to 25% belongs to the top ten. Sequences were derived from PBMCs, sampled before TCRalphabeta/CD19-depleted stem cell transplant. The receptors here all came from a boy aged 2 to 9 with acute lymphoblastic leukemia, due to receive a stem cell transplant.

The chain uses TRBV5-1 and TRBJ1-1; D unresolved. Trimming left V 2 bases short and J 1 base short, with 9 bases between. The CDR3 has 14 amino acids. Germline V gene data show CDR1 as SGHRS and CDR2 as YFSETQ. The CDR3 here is CASSFDGRNTEAFF. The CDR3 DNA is TGCGCCAGCAGCTTCGACGGCCGGAACACTGAAGCTTTCTTT.

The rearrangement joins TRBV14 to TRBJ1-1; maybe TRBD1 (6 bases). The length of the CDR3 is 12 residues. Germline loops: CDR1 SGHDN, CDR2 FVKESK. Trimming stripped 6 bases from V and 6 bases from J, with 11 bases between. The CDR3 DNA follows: TGTGCCAGCAGTCAGGGGTGGGCTGAAGCTTTCTTT. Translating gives CASSQGWAEAFF. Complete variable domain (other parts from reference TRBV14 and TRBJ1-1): EAGVTQFPSHSVIEKGQTVTLRCDPISGHDNLYWYRRVMGKEIKFLLHFVKESKQDESGMPNNRFLAERTGGTYSTLKVQPAELEDSGVYFCASSQGWAEAFFGQGTRLTVV.

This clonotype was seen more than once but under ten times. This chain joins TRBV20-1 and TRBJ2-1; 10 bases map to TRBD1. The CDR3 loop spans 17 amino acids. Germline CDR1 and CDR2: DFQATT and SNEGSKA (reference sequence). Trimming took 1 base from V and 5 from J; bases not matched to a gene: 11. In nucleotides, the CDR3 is TGCAGTGCTAGAGGCGGGTGGAGGGACAGGGGCGACAATGAGCAGTTCTTC. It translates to CSARGGWRDRGDNEQFF.

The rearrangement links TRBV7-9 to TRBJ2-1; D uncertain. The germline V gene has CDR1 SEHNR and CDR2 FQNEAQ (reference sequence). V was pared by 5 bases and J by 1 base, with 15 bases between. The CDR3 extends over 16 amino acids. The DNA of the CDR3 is TGTGCCAGCAGCCCGCGGACCCCCGGGTCCTACAATGAGCAGTTCTTC. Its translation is CASSPRTPGSYNEQFF.

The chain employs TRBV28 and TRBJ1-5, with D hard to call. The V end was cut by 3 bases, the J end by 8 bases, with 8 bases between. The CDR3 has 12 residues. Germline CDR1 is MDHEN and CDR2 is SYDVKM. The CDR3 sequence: CASSFAVKPQHF. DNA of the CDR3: TGTGCCAGCAGTTTTGCGGTGAAGCCCCAGCATTTT.

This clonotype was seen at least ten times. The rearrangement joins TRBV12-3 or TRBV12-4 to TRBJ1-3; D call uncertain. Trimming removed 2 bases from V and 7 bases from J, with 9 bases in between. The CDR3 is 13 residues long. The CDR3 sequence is CASSLSGDNTIYF. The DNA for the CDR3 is TGTGCCAGCAGTTTAAGTGGTGACAACACCATATATTTT.

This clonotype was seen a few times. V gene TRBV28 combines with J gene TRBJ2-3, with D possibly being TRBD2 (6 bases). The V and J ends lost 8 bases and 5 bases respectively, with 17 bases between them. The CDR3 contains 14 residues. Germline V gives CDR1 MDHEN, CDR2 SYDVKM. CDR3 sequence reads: CASRRGAGRDTQYF. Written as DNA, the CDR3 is TGTGCCAGCCGCCGGGGCGCGGGGAGAGATACGCAGTATTTT.

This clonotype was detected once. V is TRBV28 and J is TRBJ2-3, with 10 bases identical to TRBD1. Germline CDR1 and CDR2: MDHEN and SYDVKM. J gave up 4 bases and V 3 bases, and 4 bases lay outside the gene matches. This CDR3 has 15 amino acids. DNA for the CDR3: TGTGCCAGCAGTTTCGACAGGGGGCTGGCAGATACGCAGTATTTT. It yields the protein CASSFDRGLADTQYF.

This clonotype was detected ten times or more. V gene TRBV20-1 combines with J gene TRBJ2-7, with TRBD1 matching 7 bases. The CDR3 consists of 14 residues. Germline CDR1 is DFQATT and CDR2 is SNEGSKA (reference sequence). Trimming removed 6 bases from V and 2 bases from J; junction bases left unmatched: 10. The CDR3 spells CSAPRTGFTYEQYF. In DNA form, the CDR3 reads TGCAGTGCCCCTCGGACAGGTTTCACCTACGAGCAGTACTTC.

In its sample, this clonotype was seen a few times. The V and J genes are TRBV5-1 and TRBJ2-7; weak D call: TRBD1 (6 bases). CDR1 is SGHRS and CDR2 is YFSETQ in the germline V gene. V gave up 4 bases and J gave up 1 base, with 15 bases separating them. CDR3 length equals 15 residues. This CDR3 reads CASSPRAGESYEQYF. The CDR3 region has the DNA TGCGCCAGCAGCCCTCGGGCAGGGGAGTCCTACGAGCAGTACTTC.

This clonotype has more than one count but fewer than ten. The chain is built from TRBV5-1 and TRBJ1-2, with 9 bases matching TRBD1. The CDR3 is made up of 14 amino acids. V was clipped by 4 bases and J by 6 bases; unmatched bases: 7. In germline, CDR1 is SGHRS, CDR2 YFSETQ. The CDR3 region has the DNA TGCGCCAGCAGCCCCGGGACAGGGCTGGATGGCTACACCTTC. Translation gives CASSPGTGLDGYTF.

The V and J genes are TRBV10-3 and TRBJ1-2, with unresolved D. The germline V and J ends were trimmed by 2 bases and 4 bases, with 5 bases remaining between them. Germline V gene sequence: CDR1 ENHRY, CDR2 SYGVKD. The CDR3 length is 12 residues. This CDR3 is CAISEGTYGYTF. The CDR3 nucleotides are TGTGCCATCAGTGAGGGCACCTATGGCTACACCTTC.

CDR3 sequence (DNA): TGTGCCAGCAGCTTAGAGTTGGTCCGTGAAGCTTTCTTT. Protein product: CASSLELVREAFF. The rearrangement links TRBV7-2 to TRBJ1-1; no firm D call. The CDR3 consists of 13 residues. Germline values: CDR1 SGHTA, CDR2 FQGNSA. V was pared by 1 base and J by 7 bases, with 10 bases between.

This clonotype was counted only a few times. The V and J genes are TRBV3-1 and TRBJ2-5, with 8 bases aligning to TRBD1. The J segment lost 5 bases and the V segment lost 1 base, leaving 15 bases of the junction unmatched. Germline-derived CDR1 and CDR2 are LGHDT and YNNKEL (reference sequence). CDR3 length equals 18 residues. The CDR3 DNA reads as TGTGCCAGCAGCCAAGCAGGGGCAGGGGGCGTTCGAGCGGAGACCCAGTACTTC. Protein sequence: CASSQAGAGGVRAETQYF.

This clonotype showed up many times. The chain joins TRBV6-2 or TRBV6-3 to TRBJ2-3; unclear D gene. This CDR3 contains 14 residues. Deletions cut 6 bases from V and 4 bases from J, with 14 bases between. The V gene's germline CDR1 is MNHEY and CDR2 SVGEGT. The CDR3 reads CASSLGGFADTQYF. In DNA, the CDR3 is TGTGCCAGCAGCCTAGGTGGATTTGCAGATACGCAGTATTTT.

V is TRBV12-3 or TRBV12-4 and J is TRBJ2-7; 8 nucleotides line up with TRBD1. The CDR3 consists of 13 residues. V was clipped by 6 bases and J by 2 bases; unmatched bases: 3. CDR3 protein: CASRTGGTYEQYF. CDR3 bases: TGTGCCAGCAGAACAGGGGGGACCTACGAGCAGTACTTC.